What follows are 32 T cell receptor beta chains derived from one specimen sequenced in a study of OX40 agonist ivuxolimab in advanced cancers. TCRdb's copy holds only in-frame clones and misses some; the assay was immunoSEQ multiplex PCR. The data hold roughly 80,000 clones, with approximately 84% observed a single time. The source material was CD4+ or CD8+ T cells sorted from blood, sampled in a trial of the OX40 agonist ivuxolimab. The receptors stem from an adult with an advanced solid tumor such as melanoma, head and neck, liver or kidney cancer.

This CDR3 is CASSVAGTAGNEQFF. The CDR3 region has the DNA TGTGCCAGCAGTGTCGCGGGGACTGCGGGCAATGAGCAGTTCTTC. The chain joins TRBV6-4 to TRBJ2-1, with D perhaps matching TRBD2 (6 bases). CDR3 size: 15 residues. V was trimmed by 4 bases and J by 6 bases, leaving 16 bases between them. Germline-derived CDR1 and CDR2 are MRHNA and SNTAGT.

The chain is built from TRBV7-3 and TRBJ1-1; possibly TRBD1 for D (5 bases). V gave up 5 bases and J gave up 4 bases, with 11 bases separating them. The germline gives CDR1 SGHTA, CDR2 FQGTGA. CDR3 length: 13 amino acids. The CDR3 loop is CASSLSGTTEAFF. CDR3 nucleotide sequence: TGTGCCAGCAGCCTTAGTGGGACCACTGAAGCTTTCTTT.

The V and J genes are TRBV11-2 and TRBJ2-3, with no clear D. CDR3 length equals 13 residues. Between the trimmed V and J ends, which lost 5 bases and 1 base, there was a span of 7 bases. Looked up from germline, CDR1 is SGHAT and CDR2 is FQNNGV. The CDR3 DNA reads TGTGCCAGCAGCGAGGCCGGCACAGATACGCAGTATTTT. It specifies CASSEAGTDTQYF.

The J gene is TRBJ2-7, the V gene TRBV28; weak D call: TRBD2 (6 bases). Germline V gives CDR1 MDHEN, CDR2 SYDVKM. With 5 bases removed from V and 6 bases from J, the gap between germline ends came to 17 bases. The CDR3 contains 14 residues. CDR3 residues: CASSTNNQGGEQYV. CDR3 bases: TGTGCCAGCAGTACCAACAACCAGGGAGGCGAGCAGTACGTC.

The rearrangement joins TRBV7-3 to TRBJ2-5; TRBD2 might be the D (7 bases). Germline V gene data show CDR1 as SGHTA and CDR2 as FQGTGA. The CDR3 spans 14 residues. Trimming took 0 bases from V and 5 from J, leaving 10 bases between them. This CDR3 is CASSLTGGPETQYF. In nucleotides, the CDR3 is TGTGCCAGCAGCTTAACGGGGGGGCCTGAGACCCAGTACTTC.

This clone appeared a few times. The chain employs TRBV11-3 and TRBJ2-3; 10 nucleotides line up with TRBD2. V was pared by 9 bases and J by 6 bases, with 12 bases of the junction left unmatched. The CDR3 is made up of 15 amino acids. Germline CDR1 reads SGHNT; CDR2 reads YENEEA. The chain's CDR3 is CASSPSSGGYDTQYF. The CDR3 nucleotides read TGTGCCAGTTCACCTTCTAGCGGGGGCTACGATACGCAGTATTTT. Supplemented by reference TRBV11-3 and TRBJ2-3, the full variable domain reads EAGVVQSPRYKIIEKKQPVAFWCNPISGHNTLYWYLQNLGQGPELLIRYENEEAVDDSQLPKDRFSAERLKGVDSTLKIQPAELGDSAVYLCASSPSSGGYDTQYFGPGTRLTVL.

This clone showed up just once. J is TRBJ1-1 and V is TRBV10-3; D is unresolved. CDR1 ENHRY and CDR2 SYGVKD come from the germline V gene. The V and J ends lost 5 bases and 0 bases respectively, with 7 bases between them. The length of the CDR3 is 13 residues. The CDR3 DNA follows: TGTGCCATCAGTCCGGGGTTGAACACTGAAGCTTTCTTT. As protein: CAISPGLNTEAFF.

The chain recombines TRBV7-3 with TRBJ2-2; possible D gene TRBD2, 6 bases. Germline V gene sequence: CDR1 SGHTA, CDR2 FQGTGA. The CDR3 is made up of 15 amino acids. The germline V and J ends were trimmed by 5 bases and 6 bases, with 16 bases remaining between them. The chain's CDR3 is CASSPWAREAGELFF. DNA of the CDR3: TGTGCCAGCAGCCCCTGGGCCAGGGAGGCCGGGGAGCTGTTTTTT.

J is TRBJ1-6 and V is TRBV28; TRBD1 might be the D (6 bases). V was pared by 8 bases and J by 7 bases, with 21 bases between. Germline V CDR1 and CDR2: MDHEN, SYDVKM. The CDR3 runs 16 residues. CDR3 protein: CASSPHQGLRNSPLHF. The CDR3, as DNA: TGTGCCAGCTCCCCCCACCAGGGGTTAAGGAATTCACCCCTCCACTTT.

The chain employs TRBV4-1 and TRBJ2-7; D unresolved. The V end was cut by 1 base, the J end by 5 bases, with 15 bases between. The CDR3 runs to 15 residues. CDR1 MGHRA and CDR2 YSYEKL come from the germline V gene. The CDR3 spells CASSQAVAGYDEQYF. The CDR3, as DNA: TGCGCCAGCAGCCAAGCGGTCGCCGGCTACGACGAGCAGTACTTC.

The chain carries TRBV6-5 and TRBJ1-4, with 7 nucleotides matching TRBD1. The CDR3 totals 14 residues. Germline V lookup: CDR1 MNHEY, CDR2 SVGAGI. Losses at the gene ends were 6 bases for V and 1 base for J; bases not matched to a gene: 2. The CDR3 is CASSWDRTNEKLFF. DNA for the CDR3: TGTGCCAGCAGCTGGGACAGAACTAATGAAAAACTGTTTTTT.

On this clone: The same CDR3 also results from other DNA sequences found in this sample. This chain joins TRBV30 and TRBJ2-1; unclear D gene. In germline, CDR1 is GTSNPN, CDR2 SVGIG (reference sequence). V was trimmed by 0 bases and J by 9 bases, leaving 9 bases between them. The CDR3 contains 12 residues. CDR3 nucleotides: TGTGCCTGGAGTGTGCTTCAAGGTGAGCAGTTCTTC. Translation gives CAWSVLQGEQFF. Complete variable domain (other parts from reference TRBV30 and TRBJ2-1): SQTIHQWPATLVQPVGSPLSLECTVEGTSNPNLYWYRQAAGRGLQLLFYSVGIGQISSEVPQNLSASRPQDRQFILSSKKLLLSDSGFYLCAWSVLQGEQFFGPGTRLTVL.

The chain uses TRBV7-9 and TRBJ2-5; a possible D gene is TRBD2 (6 bases). The CDR3 spans 11 residues. V lost 5 bases to trimming and J lost 9 bases, with 10 bases between them. Germline V lookup: CDR1 SEHNR, CDR2 FQNEAQ (reference sequence). CDR3 region: CASSAPGAQYF. The DNA for the CDR3 is TGTGCCAGCAGCGCACCGGGGGCCCAGTACTTC.

V gene TRBV19 combines with J gene TRBJ2-2, with TRBD2 matching over 13 bases. The CDR3 runs to 14 residues. Trimming at V came to 8 bases and at J to 6 bases, leaving 3 bases not matched to a gene. Germline V CDR1 and CDR2: LNHDA, SQIVND (reference sequence). CDR3 residues: CASCGLAGAGELFF. The CDR3 DNA follows: TGTGCCAGTTGCGGACTAGCGGGGGCCGGGGAGCTGTTTTTT.

This clone was detected once. The chain has TRBV19 and TRBJ2-2, with unresolved D. V was cut by 5 bases and J by 5 bases, with 9 bases left in between. This CDR3 is built from 13 residues. Germline V gives CDR1 LNHDA, CDR2 SQIVND (reference sequence). The CDR3 loop reads CASSRQETGELFF. In DNA form, the CDR3 reads TGTGCCAGTAGTCGCCAAGAAACCGGGGAGCTGTTTTTT.

This sequence joins TRBV2 and TRBJ2-1; D is perhaps TRBD1 (5 bases). Per the germline V gene, CDR1 is SNHLY and CDR2 is FYNNEI. Trimming left V 7 bases short and J 7 bases short, with 17 bases between. The CDR3 is 14 amino acids. CDR3: CASKGPMGSNEQFF. DNA of the CDR3: TGTGCCAGCAAGGGGCCGATGGGTTCAAATGAGCAGTTCTTC.

As DNA, the CDR3 is TGTGCCATCCGGACAGATGGAAACACCATATATTTT. Its protein product is CAIRTDGNTIYF. The chain has TRBV6-1 and TRBJ1-3, with a possible D match to TRBD1 (6 bases). CDR1 and CDR2 (germline): MNHNS, SASEGT. The V gene lost 10 bases and the J gene lost 3 bases, with 10 bases spanning the gap. The CDR3 has 12 residues.

J is TRBJ2-3 and V is TRBV10-3; 9 positions match TRBD1. Germline CDR1 is ENHRY and CDR2 is SYGVKD. CDR3 size: 16 residues. V was pared by 4 bases and J by 5 bases, with 10 bases of the junction left unmatched. CDR3 sequence (DNA): TGTGCCATCAGTGCCCCTACAGGGGGCAAGGGAGATACGCAGTATTTT. The encoded protein is CAISAPTGGKGDTQYF.

This chain links TRBV10-1 with TRBJ2-7; D is undetermined. The ends were cut back, 3 bases at V and 4 bases at J, with 16 bases in the middle. The CDR3 is 15 residues long. Germline CDR1 reads WNHNN; CDR2 reads SYGVQD (reference sequence). The CDR3 nucleotides are TGCGCCAGCAGTGACCTCCCGGACGAAATTTACGAGCAGTACGTC. Protein sequence: CASSDLPDEIYEQYV.

The chain couples TRBV7-9 to TRBJ2-5, with 11 bases that match TRBD2. The CDR3 contains 15 residues. The germline gives CDR1 SEHNR, CDR2 FQNEAQ (reference sequence). J was trimmed by 4 bases and V by 2 bases; bases with no gene match: 3. The CDR3, as DNA: TGTGCCAGCAGCTTATTGACTAGCGGGGCAGAGACCCAGTACTTC. Residues: CASSLLTSGAETQYF.

V and J are TRBV11-3 and TRBJ2-2; TRBD1 aligns across 8 bases. Losses at the gene ends were 4 bases for V and 6 bases for J; bases not matched to a gene: 10. Germline-derived CDR1 and CDR2 are SGHNT and YENEEA. The CDR3 extends over 16 amino acids. The CDR3 spells CASSSTGGSISGELFF. The CDR3, as DNA: TGTGCCAGCAGCTCCACAGGGGGTAGTATATCCGGGGAGCTGTTTTTT.

The chain joins TRBV28 to TRBJ2-5; D remains unclear. The CDR3 has 12 amino acids. With 5 bases removed from V and 4 bases from J, the gap between germline ends came to 8 bases. Germline V gene sequence: CDR1 MDHEN, CDR2 SYDVKM. The CDR3 nucleotides are TGTGCCAGCAGTAAACGGCGAGAGACCCAGTACTTC. Translated: CASSKRRETQYF.

The genes are TRBV4-3 and TRBJ2-4; D perhaps matches TRBD1 (6 bases). V was shortened by 6 bases and J by 3 bases, with 15 bases between the two germline ends. Germline assignment: CDR1 LGHNA and CDR2 YSLEER. The CDR3 has 15 residues. CDR3 sequence reads: CASSSGVVDKNIQYF. The CDR3 nucleotides read TGCGCCAGCAGTTCAGGGGTAGTGGACAAAAACATTCAGTACTTC.

The J gene is TRBJ1-5, the V gene TRBV4-1; D is possibly TRBD1 (5 bases). Looked up from germline, CDR1 is MGHRA and CDR2 is YSYEKL. The CDR3 length is 14 residues. V dropped 4 bases and J dropped 4 bases, with 11 bases sitting between them. CDR3 sequence: CASSRAQGNQPQHF. The CDR3 DNA sequence: TGCGCCAGCAGCCGGGCCCAGGGAAATCAGCCCCAGCATTTT.

V usage is TRBV28 and J usage is TRBJ1-2; a weak D match, TRBD1 (5 bases). Germline CDR1 is MDHEN and CDR2 is SYDVKM. This CDR3 region has 15 residues. The V gene lost 4 bases and the J gene lost 4 bases, with 16 bases spanning the gap. The CDR3 loop reads CASSYGTNFIYGYTF. CDR3 coding DNA: TGTGCCAGCAGTTACGGGACTAACTTTATCTATGGCTACACCTTC.

J is TRBJ1-2 and V is TRBV5-8; D gene uncertain. The CDR3 runs 13 residues. V lost 2 bases and J 0 bases, leaving 5 bases between the germline ends. Germline CDR1 and CDR2: SGHTS and YDEGEE. CDR3 bases: TGTGCCAGCAGCTTCGGACCTAACTATGGCTACACCTTC. It is translated as CASSFGPNYGYTF.

This sequence joins TRBV2 and TRBJ2-7; possible D gene TRBD1, 5 bases. Germline CDR1 SNHLY, CDR2 FYNNEI. V was pared by 7 bases and J by 6 bases, with 16 bases between. The CDR3 is 13 amino acids. The CDR3, as DNA: TGTGCCAGCATAGCAGGGTTGCTTGGCGAGCAGTACTTC. Protein: CASIAGLLGEQYF. Combining the CDR3 with reference TRBV2 and TRBJ2-7 gives the whole variable domain EPEVTQTPSHQVTQMGQEVILRCVPISNHLYFYWYRQILGQKVEFLVSFYNNEISEKSEIFDDQFSVERPDGSNFTLKIRSTKLEDSAMYFCASIAGLLGEQYFGPGTRLTVT.

The chain employs TRBV30 and TRBJ2-7, with D possibly being TRBD1 (6 bases). V was cut by 1 base and J by 6 bases, with 13 bases left in between. Germline V gene data show CDR1 as GTSNPN and CDR2 as SVGIG (reference sequence). The CDR3 loop spans 13 amino acids. Written as DNA, the CDR3 is TGTGCCTGGAGTGACCGACAGGCGGGCGAGCAGTACTTC. The encoded protein is CAWSDRQAGEQYF.

The rearrangement joins TRBV19 to TRBJ2-1; 9 nucleotides agree with TRBD1. The CDR3 spans 14 residues. CDR1 is LNHDA and CDR2 is SQIVND in the germline V gene (reference sequence). Losses at the gene ends were 8 bases for V and 3 bases for J; bases not matched to a gene: 5. DNA of the CDR3: TGTGCCAGTGGACAGGGGAGTTACTACAATGAGCAGTTCTTC. It specifies CASGQGSYYNEQFF. The variable domain in full, completed from reference TRBV19 and TRBJ2-1, reads DGGITQSPKYLFRKEGQNVTLSCEQNLNHDAMYWYRQDPGQGLRLIYYSQIVNDFQKGDIAEGYSVSREKKESFPLTVTSAQKNPTAFYLCASGQGSYYNEQFFGPGTRLTVL.

This chain joins TRBV5-8 and TRBJ2-2; D call uncertain. The CDR3 has 16 amino acids. The V gene's germline CDR1 is SGHTS and CDR2 YDEGEE. V was pared by 0 bases and J by 4 bases, with 13 bases between. The CDR3 DNA sequence: TGTGCCAGCAGCTTGGGGACGAGCGTCGGCACCGGGGAGCTGTTTTTT. It codes for CASSLGTSVGTGELFF.

This clone was counted only a few times. The V call is TRBV9, the J call TRBJ2-2; 12 positions match TRBD1. The germline CDR1 and CDR2 sequences are SGDLS and YYNGEE. V lost 3 bases and J lost 6; bases outside the gene matches: 6. The CDR3 extends over 16 amino acids. The CDR3 nucleotides read TGTGCCAGCAGCGGGGCCGGGACAGGGGGCTCCGGGGAGCTGTTTTTT. It specifies CASSGAGTGGSGELFF.

The V call is TRBV14, the J call TRBJ2-7; 8 bases match TRBD1. From germline, CDR1 is SGHDN and CDR2 FVKESK. Germline trimming cut 1 base from V and 3 bases from J; bases unmatched to any gene: 5. CDR3 length: 15 amino acids. CDR3 amino acids: CASSQVAGGVYEQYF. The CDR3 DNA follows: TGTGCCAGCAGCCAAGTGGCAGGGGGCGTCTACGAGCAGTACTTC.